The rows below give T cell receptor beta chains drawn from one sample of a study of T cells in localized non-small cell lung cancer. Measured with immunoSEQ multiplex PCR; TCRdb has only the in-frame clones, and not every one. The table has about 3,000 clones, less than 25% seen once. The sample in question was lung tumor tissue, obtained before any cancer treatment. These receptor sequences come from a man aged 18 to 50 with stage II lung adenocarcinoma. Both conserved end residues are part of each CDR3. D genes are given only for firm matches. Where a row states a size, it is once, few, many or the class of an expanded clone; other rows omit it.

D gene | J gene | V gene | clone size | CDR3 DNA | CDR3 protein
TRBD1 | TRBJ1-5 | TRBV27 | few | TGTGCCAGCAGTCAATCCAGGGGGGAGAATCAGCCCCAGCATTTT | CASSQSRGENQPQHF
TRBD1 | TRBJ2-7 | TRBV15 | NA | TGTGCCACCAGCAGAGAACAGGGGCTCGGGGATGAGCAGTACTTC | CATSREQGLGDEQYF
NA | TRBJ1-5 | TRBV11-3 | NA | TGTGCCAGCAGCCCGTCATCGGGGGACGGAAGGCCCAATCAGCCCCAGCATTTT | CASSPSSGDGRPNQPQHF
NA | TRBJ2-3 | TRBV18 | few | TGTGCCAGTGCAACAGGACTGCTCACAGATACGCAGTATTTT | CASATGLLTDTQYF
NA | TRBJ1-2 | TRBV28 | NA | TGTGCCAGCCAGACAGCGAACTATGGCTACACCTTC | CASQTANYGYTF
NA | TRBJ1-4 | TRBV6-8 | NA | TGTGCCAGCAGCACCGGGACATTAAAGCAAAAACTGTTTTTT | CASSTGTLKQKLFF
TRBD1 | TRBJ2-3 | TRBV5-1 | NA | TGCGCCAGCAGCTCAGGGGGCTACACAGATACGCAGTATTTT | CASSSGGYTDTQYF
NA | TRBJ2-7 | TRBV12-5 | once | TGTGCTAGTGGTTTACCCGGACAACCCTACGAGCAGTACTTC | CASGLPGQPYEQYF
NA | TRBJ1-4 | TRBV11-3 | few | TGTGCCAGCAGCTTAGGGGCCTCCGATGAAAAACTGTTTTTT | CASSLGASDEKLFF
TRBD1 | TRBJ1-1 | TRBV14 | few | TGTGCCAGCAGCACACAGGGGGGCACTGAAGCTTTCTTT | CASSTQGGTEAFF
NA | TRBJ2-3 | TRBV18 | NA | TGTGCCAGCTCACCACCGGAGGGTTGGACAGATACGCAGTATTTT | CASSPPEGWTDTQYF
NA | TRBJ2-5 | TRBV5-1 | once | TGCGCCAGCAGCTTGTGGGGCCGGGATTCCGAGACCCAGTACTTC | CASSLWGRDSETQYF
NA | TRBJ2-3 | TRBV5-1 | few | TGCGCCAGCAGCTCCCAGACAGACACAGATACGCAGTATTTT | CASSSQTDTDTQYF
TRBD1 | TRBJ1-2 | TRBV28 | few | TGTGCCAGCAGCCCCGGTCGGACAGGGTATAACTATGGCTACACCTTC | CASSPGRTGYNYGYTF
TRBD1 | TRBJ2-7 | TRBV28 | few | TGTGCCAGCAGCAGGACAGGGAGGAACGAGCAGTACTTC | CASSRTGRNEQYF
TRBD1 | TRBJ2-1 | TRBV6-8 | NA | TGTGCCAGCAGTCTGACAGGGTTGACCTCCTACAATGAGCAGTTCTTC | CASSLTGLTSYNEQFF
NA | TRBJ2-1 | TRBV9 | few | TGTGCCAGCAGCGGGGGACTCCCCAAGCAGTTCTTC | CASSGGLPKQFF
TRBD1 | TRBJ2-7 | TRBV5-1 | NA | TGCGCCAGCAGCTTGAGACAGGGGGCTAACGAGCAGTACTTC | CASSLRQGANEQYF
NA | TRBJ2-5 | TRBV6-8 | few | TGTGCCAGCAGTCGACAGTGGCGGGGGACCCAGTACTTC | CASSRQWRGTQYF
NA | TRBJ2-7 | TRBV18 | NA | TGTGCCAGCTCACCCCTACGGGAGTACGAGCAGTACTTC | CASSPLREYEQYF
NA | TRBJ2-5 | TRBV7-2 | few | TGTGCCAGCAGCTTCGGCAGACAAGAGACCCAGTACTTC | CASSFGRQETQYF
NA | TRBJ1-5 | TRBV5-1 | NA | TGCGCCAGCAGTTCTACTGGAGGGAATCAGCCCCAGCATTTT | CASSSTGGNQPQHF
NA | TRBJ2-7 | TRBV11-3 | NA | TGTGCCAGCACCGAGGAACAGTTCTTTCATCGGGAGCAGTACTTC | CASTEEQFFHREQYF
NA | TRBJ1-2 | TRBV7-5 | few | TGTGCCAGCAGCTTAGGGACAGGGACCATCTATGGCTACACCTTC | CASSLGTGTIYGYTF
NA | TRBJ2-7 | TRBV14 | few | TGTGCCAGCAGCCAAGATCCCTCTCCAGAGCAGTACTTC | CASSQDPSPEQYF
TRBD1 | TRBJ1-6 | TRBV11-3 | few | TGTGCCAGCAGCTTAAAGGGACAGGGTAATTCACCCCTCCACTTT | CASSLKGQGNSPLHF
NA | TRBJ2-5 | TRBV15 | NA | TGTGCCACCAGCAGAGATGGGCCCGAAACATACCAAGAGACCCAGTACTTC | CATSRDGPETYQETQYF